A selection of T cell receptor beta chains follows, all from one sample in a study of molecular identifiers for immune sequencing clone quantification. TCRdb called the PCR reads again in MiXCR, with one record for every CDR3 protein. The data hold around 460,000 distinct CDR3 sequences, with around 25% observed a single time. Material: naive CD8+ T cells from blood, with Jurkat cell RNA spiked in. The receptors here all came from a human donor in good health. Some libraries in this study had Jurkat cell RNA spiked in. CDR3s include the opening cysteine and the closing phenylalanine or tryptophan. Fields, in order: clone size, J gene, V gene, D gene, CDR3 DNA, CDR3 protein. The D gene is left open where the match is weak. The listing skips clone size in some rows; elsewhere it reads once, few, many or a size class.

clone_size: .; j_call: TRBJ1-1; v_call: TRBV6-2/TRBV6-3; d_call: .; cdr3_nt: TGTGCCAGCAGTTACCTGAGGCAGAACACTGAAGCTTTCTTT; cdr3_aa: CASSYLRQNTEAFF
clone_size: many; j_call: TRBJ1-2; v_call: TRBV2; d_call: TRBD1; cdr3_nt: TGTGCCAGCAGTGAATTGGGACAGACGAACTATGGCTACACCTTC; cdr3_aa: CASSELGQTNYGYTF
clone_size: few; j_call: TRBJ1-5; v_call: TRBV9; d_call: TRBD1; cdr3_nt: TGTGCCAGCAGCGTAGGTGCAGGGGGGGGCCAGCCCCAGCATTTT; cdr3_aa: CASSVGAGGGQPQHF
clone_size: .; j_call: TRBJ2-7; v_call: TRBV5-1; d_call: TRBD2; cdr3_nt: TGCGCCAGCAGCATCGGGACTAGCGGGCGCTCCTACGAGCAGTACTTC; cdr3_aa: CASSIGTSGRSYEQYF
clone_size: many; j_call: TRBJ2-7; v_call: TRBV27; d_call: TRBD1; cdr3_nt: TGTGCCAGCAGTTTACGACAGGGGGGCTACGAGCAGTACTTC; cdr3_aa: CASSLRQGGYEQYF
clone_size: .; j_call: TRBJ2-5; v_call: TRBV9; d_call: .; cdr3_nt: TGTGCCAGCAGCAACCGAGGGAACCAACAAGAGACCCAGTACTTC; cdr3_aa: CASSNRGNQQETQYF
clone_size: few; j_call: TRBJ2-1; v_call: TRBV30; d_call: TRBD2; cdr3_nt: TGTGCCTGGAGTTCAGGGACTAGCGGGAACTACAATGAGCAGTTCTTC; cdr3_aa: CAWSSGTSGNYNEQFF
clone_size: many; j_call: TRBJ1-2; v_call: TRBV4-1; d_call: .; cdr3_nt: TGCGCCAGCAGCCAAGCGGACAGTAACTATGGCTACACCTTC; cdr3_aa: CASSQADSNYGYTF
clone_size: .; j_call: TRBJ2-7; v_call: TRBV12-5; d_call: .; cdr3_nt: TGTGCTAGTGGTCCCCCGGACCGCTACGAGCAGTACTTC; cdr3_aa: CASGPPDRYEQYF
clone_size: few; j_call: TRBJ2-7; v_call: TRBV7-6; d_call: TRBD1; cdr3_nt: TGTGCCACCGCACCGGGACAGGGGGACTACGAGCAGTACTTC; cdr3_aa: CATAPGQGDYEQYF
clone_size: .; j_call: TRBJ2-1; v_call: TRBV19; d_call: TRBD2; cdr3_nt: TGTGCCAGTAGTAAGGTAGCGGGAACCTCCTACAATGAGCAGTTCTTC; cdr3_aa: CASSKVAGTSYNEQFF
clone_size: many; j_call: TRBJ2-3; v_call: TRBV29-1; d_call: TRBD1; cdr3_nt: TGCAGCGTTGAAATGGTCTTTTTGGGACAGAGGACAGATACGCAGTATTTT; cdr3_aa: CSVEMVFLGQRTDTQYF
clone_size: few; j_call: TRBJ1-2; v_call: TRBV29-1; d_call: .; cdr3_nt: TGCAGCGTTCCTCTCGGAGCTAACTATGGCTACACCTTC; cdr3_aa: CSVPLGANYGYTF
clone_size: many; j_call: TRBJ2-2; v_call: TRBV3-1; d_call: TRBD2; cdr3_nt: TGTGCCAGCAGCCGCCTTGCTAGCGGGAGGGACACCGGGGAGCTGTTTTTT; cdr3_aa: CASSRLASGRDTGELFF
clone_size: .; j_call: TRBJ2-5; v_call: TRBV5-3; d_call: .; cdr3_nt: TGTGCCAGCAGCTTTAGGGGGTACAGGGAGACCCAGTACTTC; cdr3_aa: CASSFRGYRETQYF
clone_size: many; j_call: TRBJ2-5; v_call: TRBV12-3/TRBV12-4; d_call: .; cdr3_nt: TGTGCCAGCAGTTTATCCAACCAAGAGACCCAGTACTTC; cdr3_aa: CASSLSNQETQYF
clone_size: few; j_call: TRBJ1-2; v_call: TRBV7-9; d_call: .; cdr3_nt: TGTGCCAGCAGCTTTCTATTGGATAGCTGGGGCTACACCTTC; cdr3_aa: CASSFLLDSWGYTF
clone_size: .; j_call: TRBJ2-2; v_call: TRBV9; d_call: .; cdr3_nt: TGTGCCAGCAGCGTAGCTTTGACTGGGAACACCGGGGAGCTGTTTTTT; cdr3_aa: CASSVALTGNTGELFF
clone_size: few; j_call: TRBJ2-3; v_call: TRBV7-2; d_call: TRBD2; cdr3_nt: TGTGCCAGCAGCTTTGGACTAGCGGGAGGGGCTAGCACAGATACGCAGTATTTT; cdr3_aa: CASSFGLAGGASTDTQYF
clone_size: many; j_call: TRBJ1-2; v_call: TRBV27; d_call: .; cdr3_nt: TGTGCCAGCAGTCAAACGACAGGCTATGGCTACACCTTC; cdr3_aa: CASSQTTGYGYTF
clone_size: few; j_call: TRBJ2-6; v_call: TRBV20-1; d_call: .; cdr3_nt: TGCAGTGCTAGAGACTTTGGCGGGGCTCCGGTCTCTGGGGCCAACGTCCTGACTTTC; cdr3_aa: CSARDFGGAPVSGANVLTF
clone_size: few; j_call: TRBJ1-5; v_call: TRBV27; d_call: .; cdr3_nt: TGTGCCAGCAGCGAAATGGGCAATCAGCCCCAGCATTTT; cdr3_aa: CASSEMGNQPQHF
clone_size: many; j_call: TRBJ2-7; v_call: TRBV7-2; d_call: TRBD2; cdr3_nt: TGTGCCAGCAGCTTATTTGCGGGGGAAGACGAGCAGTACTTC; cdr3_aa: CASSLFAGEDEQYF
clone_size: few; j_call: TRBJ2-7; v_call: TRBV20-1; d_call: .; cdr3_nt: TGCAGTGCTAGAGAGTTACGTGGCGGGACACTATACGAGCAGTACTTC; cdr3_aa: CSARELRGGTLYEQYF
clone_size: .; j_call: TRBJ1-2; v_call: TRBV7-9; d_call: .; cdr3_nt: TGTGCCAGCAGCTTCGCAGGCAACTATGGCTACACCTTC; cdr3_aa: CASSFAGNYGYTF
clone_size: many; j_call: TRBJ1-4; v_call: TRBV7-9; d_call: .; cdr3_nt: TGTGCCAGCAGCTTAGACCTTAATGAAAAACTGTTTTTT; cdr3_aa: CASSLDLNEKLFF
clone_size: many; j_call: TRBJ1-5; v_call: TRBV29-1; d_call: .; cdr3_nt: TGCAGCGCTCAAGCGGGGGGATTTAATCAGCCCCAGCATTTT; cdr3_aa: CSAQAGGFNQPQHF
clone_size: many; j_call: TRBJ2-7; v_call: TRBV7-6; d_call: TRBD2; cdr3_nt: TGTGCCAGCAGCCCAGAGGGACTAGCCGGGGACTACGAGCAGTACTTC; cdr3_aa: CASSPEGLAGDYEQYF
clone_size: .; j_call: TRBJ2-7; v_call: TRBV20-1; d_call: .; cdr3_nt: TGCAGTGCTAGAGATATAAACGAGCAGTACTTC; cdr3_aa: CSARDINEQYF
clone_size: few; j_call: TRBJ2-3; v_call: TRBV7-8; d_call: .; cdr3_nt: TGTGCCAGGCAGGGTCCTTGGCTGGTAAAGAAGAAGAAGAAAAGCGCAGATACGCAGTATTTT; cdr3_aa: CARQGPWLVKKKKKSADTQYF
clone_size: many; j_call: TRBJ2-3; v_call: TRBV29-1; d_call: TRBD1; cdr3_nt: TGCAGCGTTGTACGGGACAGGGACACAGATACGCAGTATTTT; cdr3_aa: CSVVRDRDTDTQYF
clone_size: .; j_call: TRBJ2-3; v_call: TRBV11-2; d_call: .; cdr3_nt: TGTGCCAGCAGCTTAGTGTCGAGGCACACTAACACAGATACGCAGTATTTT; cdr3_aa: CASSLVSRHTNTDTQYF
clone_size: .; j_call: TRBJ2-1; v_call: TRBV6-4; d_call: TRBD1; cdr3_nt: TGTGCCAGCAGTGTACGGCAGGGGGCCGGTATTGAGCAGTTCTTC; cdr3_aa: CASSVRQGAGIEQFF
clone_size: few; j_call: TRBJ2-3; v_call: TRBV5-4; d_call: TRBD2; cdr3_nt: TGTGCCAGCAGCTTGTGGCTAGCGGGGGGGCGAAGAGATACGCAGTATTTT; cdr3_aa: CASSLWLAGGRRDTQYF
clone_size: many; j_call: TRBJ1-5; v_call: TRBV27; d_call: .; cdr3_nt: TGTGCCAGCAGCCCTAACAATCAGCCCCAGCATTTT; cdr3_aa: CASSPNNQPQHF
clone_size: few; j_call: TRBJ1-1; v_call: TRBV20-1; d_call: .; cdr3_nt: TGCAGTGCTAGAGCTCAGGCTCCCGGGGGCACTGAAGCTTTCTTT; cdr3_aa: CSARAQAPGGTEAFF
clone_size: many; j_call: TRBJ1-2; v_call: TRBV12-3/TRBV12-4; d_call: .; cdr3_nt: TGTGCCAGCACCCGGAGAGGGCAGACTTATGGCTACACCTTC; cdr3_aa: CASTRRGQTYGYTF
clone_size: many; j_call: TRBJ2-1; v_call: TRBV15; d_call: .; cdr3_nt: TGTGCCACCAGCAGAGCTGGCGGGTTAGATGAGCAGTTCTTC; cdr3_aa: CATSRAGGLDEQFF
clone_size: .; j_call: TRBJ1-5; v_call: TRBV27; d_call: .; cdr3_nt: TGTGCCAGCAAGCCCGGACGGGGCTTAGATCAGCCCCAGCATTTT; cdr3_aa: CASKPGRGLDQPQHF
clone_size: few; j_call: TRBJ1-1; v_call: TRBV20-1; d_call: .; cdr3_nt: TGCAGTGCTAGAGATCTTCAAGGGATGAACACTGAAGCTTTCTTT; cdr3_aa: CSARDLQGMNTEAFF
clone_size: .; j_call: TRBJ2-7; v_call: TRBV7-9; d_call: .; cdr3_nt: TGTGCCAGCAGCTTAGTCAGAGGGCCCGCCGTATACGAGCAGTACTTC; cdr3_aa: CASSLVRGPAVYEQYF
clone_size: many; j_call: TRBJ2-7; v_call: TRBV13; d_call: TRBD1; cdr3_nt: TGTGCCAGCAGCCCGGACAGGGCCCACGAGCAGTACTTC; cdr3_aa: CASSPDRAHEQYF
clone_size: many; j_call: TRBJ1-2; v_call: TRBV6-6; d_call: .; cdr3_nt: TGTGCCAGCAGTTCCGAGGGGGGCGGCTATGGCTACACCTTC; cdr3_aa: CASSSEGGGYGYTF
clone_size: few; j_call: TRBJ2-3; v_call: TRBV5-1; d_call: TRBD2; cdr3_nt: TGCGCCAGCAGCATCACCCCCGGACTAGCGGGGGGAATCACAGATACGCAGTATTTT; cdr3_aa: CASSITPGLAGGITDTQYF
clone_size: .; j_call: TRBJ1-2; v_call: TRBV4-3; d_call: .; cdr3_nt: TGCGCCAGCAGCCAAGAGTCGGGGTTCGTTGGTAACTATGGCTACACCTTC; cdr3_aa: CASSQESGFVGNYGYTF
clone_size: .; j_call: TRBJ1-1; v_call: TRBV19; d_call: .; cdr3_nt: TGTGCCAGTAGTATAGTGCGGGGGACTGAAGCTTTCTTT; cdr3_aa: CASSIVRGTEAFF
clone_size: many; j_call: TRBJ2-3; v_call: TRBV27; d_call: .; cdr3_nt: TGTGCCAGCAGTTACTCGCCCAGGGTGAGCACAGATACGCAGTATTTT; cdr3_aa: CASSYSPRVSTDTQYF
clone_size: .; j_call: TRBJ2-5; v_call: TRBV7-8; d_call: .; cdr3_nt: TGTGCCAGCAGCTTACTTCCCACCGTGGAGACCCAGTACTTC; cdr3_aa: CASSLLPTVETQYF
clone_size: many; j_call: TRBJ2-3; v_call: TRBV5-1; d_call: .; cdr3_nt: TGCGCCAGCAGCTACGGGATTAGCGATTGGACAGATACGCAGTATTTT; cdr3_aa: CASSYGISDWTDTQYF
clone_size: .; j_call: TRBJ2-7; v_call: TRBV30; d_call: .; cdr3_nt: TGTGCCTGGAGCGAAACGGGGAGCGAGCAGTACTTC; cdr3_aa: CAWSETGSEQYF
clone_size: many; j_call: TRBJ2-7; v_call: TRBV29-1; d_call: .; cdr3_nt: TGCAGCGTTGAAGGAGAGGGGGAGAAGCCCTACGAGCAGTACTTC; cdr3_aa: CSVEGEGEKPYEQYF
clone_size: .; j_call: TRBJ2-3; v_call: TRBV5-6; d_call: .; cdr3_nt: TGTGCCAGCAGCCCTGGGAACACTATAACTCGCACAGATACGCAGTATTTT; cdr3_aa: CASSPGNTITRTDTQYF
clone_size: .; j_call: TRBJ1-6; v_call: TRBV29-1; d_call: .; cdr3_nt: TGCAGCGTTCCGGTCAAAAGTTCGGATTCACCCCTCCACTTT; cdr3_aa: CSVPVKSSDSPLHF